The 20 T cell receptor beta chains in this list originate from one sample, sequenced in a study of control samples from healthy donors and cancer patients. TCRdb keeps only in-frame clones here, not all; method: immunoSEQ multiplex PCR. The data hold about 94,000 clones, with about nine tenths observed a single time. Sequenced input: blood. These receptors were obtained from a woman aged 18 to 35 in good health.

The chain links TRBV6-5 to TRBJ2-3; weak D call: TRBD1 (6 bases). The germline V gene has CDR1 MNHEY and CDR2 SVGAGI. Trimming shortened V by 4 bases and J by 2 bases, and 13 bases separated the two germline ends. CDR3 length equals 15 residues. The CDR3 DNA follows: TGTGCCAGCAGTTTCGGACAGCAACTCACAGATACGCAGTATTTT. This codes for CASSFGQQLTDTQYF.

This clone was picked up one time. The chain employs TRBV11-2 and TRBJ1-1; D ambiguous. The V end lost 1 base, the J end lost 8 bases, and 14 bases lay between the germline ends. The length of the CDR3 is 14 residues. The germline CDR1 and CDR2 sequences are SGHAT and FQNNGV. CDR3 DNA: TGTGCCAGCAGCTTAGGCCCCGACGGGCAAGAAGCTTTCTTT. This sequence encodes CASSLGPDGQEAFF.

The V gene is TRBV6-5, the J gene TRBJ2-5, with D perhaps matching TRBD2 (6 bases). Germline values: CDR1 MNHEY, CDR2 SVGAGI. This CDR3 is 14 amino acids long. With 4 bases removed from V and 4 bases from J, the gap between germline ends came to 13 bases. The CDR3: CASSSSGVSETQYF. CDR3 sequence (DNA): TGTGCCAGCAGTTCCTCGGGGGTCTCAGAGACCCAGTACTTC.

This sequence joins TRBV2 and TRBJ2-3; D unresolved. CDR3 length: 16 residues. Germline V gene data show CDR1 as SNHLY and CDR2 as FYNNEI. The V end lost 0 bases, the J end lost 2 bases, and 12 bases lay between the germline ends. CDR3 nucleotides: TGTGCCAGCAGTGAAGCGCGGCGAACCCTCACAGATACGCAGTATTTT. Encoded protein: CASSEARRTLTDTQYF.

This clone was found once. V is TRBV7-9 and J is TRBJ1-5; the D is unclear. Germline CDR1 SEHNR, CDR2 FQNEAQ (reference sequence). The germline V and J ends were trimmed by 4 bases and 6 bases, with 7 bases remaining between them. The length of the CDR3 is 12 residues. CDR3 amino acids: CASSSNTQPQHF. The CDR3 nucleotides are TGTGCCAGCAGCTCCAACACTCAGCCCCAGCATTTT.

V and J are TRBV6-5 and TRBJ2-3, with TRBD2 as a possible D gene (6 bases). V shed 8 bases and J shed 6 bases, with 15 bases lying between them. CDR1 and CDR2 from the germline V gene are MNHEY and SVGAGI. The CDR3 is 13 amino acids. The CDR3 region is CASLGGGVDTQYF. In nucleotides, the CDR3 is TGTGCCAGCCTAGGTGGAGGGGTTGATACGCAGTATTTT.

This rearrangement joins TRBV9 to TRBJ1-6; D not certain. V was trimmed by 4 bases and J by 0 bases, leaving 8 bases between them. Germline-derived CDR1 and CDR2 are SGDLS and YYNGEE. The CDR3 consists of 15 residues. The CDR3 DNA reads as TGTGCCAGCAGCCGCCTTAGCTCCTATAATTCACCCCTCCACTTT. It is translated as CASSRLSSYNSPLHF.

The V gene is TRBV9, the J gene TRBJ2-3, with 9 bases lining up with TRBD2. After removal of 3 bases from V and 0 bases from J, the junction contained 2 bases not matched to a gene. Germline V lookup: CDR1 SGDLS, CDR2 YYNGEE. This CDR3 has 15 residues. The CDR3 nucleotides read TGTGCCAGCAGCGCAAGCGGGAGGAGCACAGATACGCAGTATTTT. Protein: CASSASGRSTDTQYF.

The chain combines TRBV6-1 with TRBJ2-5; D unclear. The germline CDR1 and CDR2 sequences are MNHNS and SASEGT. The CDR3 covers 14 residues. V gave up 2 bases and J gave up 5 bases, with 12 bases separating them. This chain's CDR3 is CASSEMASRETQYF. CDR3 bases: TGTGCCAGCAGTGAAATGGCTTCTCGGGAGACCCAGTACTTC.

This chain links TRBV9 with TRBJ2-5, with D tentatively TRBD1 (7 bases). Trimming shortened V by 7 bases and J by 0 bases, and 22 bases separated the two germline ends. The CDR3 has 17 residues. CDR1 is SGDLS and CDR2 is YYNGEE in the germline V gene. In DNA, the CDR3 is TGTGCCAGCGCCAGGGGGGAGGTAGCGGAGAACCAAGAGACCCAGTACTTC. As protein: CASARGEVAENQETQYF.

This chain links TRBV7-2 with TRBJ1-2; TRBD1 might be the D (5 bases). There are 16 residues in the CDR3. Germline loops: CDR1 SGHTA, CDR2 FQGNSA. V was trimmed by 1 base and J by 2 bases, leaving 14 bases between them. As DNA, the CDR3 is TGTGCCAGCAGCTTAGATGGGGGATGGGGAAACTATGGCTACACCTTC. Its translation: CASSLDGGWGNYGYTF.

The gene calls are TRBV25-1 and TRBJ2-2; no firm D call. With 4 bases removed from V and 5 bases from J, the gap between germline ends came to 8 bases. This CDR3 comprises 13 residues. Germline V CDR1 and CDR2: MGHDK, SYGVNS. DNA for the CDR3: TGTGCCAGCAGTGCTGCAGAGACCGGGGAGCTGTTTTTT. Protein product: CASSAAETGELFF.

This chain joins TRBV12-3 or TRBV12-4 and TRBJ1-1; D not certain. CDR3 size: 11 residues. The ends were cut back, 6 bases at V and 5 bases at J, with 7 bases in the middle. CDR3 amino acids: CASSENTEAFF. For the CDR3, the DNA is TGTGCCAGCAGCGAGAATACTGAAGCTTTCTTT.

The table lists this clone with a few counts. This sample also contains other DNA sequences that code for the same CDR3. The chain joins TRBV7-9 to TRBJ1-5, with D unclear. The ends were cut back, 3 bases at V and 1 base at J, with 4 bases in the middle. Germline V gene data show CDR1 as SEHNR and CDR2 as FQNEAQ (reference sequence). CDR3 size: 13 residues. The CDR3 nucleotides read TGTGCCAGCAGCTTTGGGAGCAATCAGCCCCAGCATTTT. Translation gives CASSFGSNQPQHF. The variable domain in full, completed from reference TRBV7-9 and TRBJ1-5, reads DTGVSQNPRHKITKRGQNVTFRCDPISEHNRLYWYRQTLGQGPEFLTYFQNEAQLEKSRLLSDRFSAERPKGSFSTLEIQRTEQGDSAMYLCASSFGSNQPQHFGDGTRLSIL.

CDR3 protein: CARHPRAFF. The DNA of the CDR3 is TGTGCCAGGCACCCGAGGGCTTTCTTT. The chain uses TRBV3-1 (or the pseudogene TRBV3-2) and TRBJ1-1; D remains unclear. The germline V and J ends were trimmed by 9 bases and 11 bases, with 10 bases remaining between them. The CDR3 sequence is 9 residues long. CDR1 and CDR2 (germline): LGHDT, YNNKEL (reference sequence).

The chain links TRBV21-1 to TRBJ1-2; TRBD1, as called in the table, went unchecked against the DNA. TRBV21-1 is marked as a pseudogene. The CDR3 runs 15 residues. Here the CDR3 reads CASSKKDREGRGYTF. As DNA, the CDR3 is TGTGCCAGCAGCAAAAAGGACAGGGAAGGTCGGGGCTACACCTTC.

This chain's CDR3 is CASSQDGRGKAFF. The CDR3 region has the DNA TGCGCCAGCAGCCAAGATGGAAGGGGCAAAGCTTTCTTT. The chain joins TRBV4-1 to TRBJ1-1, with a tentative D call TRBD1 (5 bases). Germline V lookup: CDR1 MGHRA, CDR2 YSYEKL. The CDR3 consists of 13 residues. Trimming cost V 0 bases and J 9 bases, with 11 bases left between them.

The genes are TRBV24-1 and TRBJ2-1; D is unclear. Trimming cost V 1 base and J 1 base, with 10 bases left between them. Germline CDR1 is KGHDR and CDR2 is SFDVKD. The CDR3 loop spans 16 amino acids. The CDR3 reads CATSDFRAESYNEQFF. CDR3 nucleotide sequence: TGTGCCACCAGTGATTTTAGGGCAGAATCCTACAATGAGCAGTTCTTC.

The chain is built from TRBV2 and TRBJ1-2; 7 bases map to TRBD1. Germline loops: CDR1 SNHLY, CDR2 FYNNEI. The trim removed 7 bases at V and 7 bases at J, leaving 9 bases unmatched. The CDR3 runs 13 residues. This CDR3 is CASISRGGGGYTF. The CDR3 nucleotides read TGTGCCAGCATTTCTAGAGGGGGCGGTGGCTACACCTTC.

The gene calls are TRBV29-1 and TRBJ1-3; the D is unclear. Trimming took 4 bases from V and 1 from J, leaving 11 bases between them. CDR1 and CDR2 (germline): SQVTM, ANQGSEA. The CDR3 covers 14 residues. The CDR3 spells CSVVRGLSGNTIYF. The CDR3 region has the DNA TGCAGCGTTGTGCGGGGTTTATCTGGAAACACCATATATTTT.